These T cell receptor beta chains were read from a single sample in a study of cytomegalovirus exposure and HLA in healthy donors. The method was immunoSEQ multiplex PCR; TCRdb's version includes in-frame clones alone and lacks a portion of them. The sample has 130,000 to 150,000 clones, 80% seen once. Sequencing input: PBMCs. These TCRs come from a man aged 40-55 years in good health and CMV-seropositive. The CDR3 runs from the conserved cysteine through the conserved F or W. A D gene is named only where the DNA matches it firmly. The size field is filled for only some rows; it gives once, few, many or a size class.

d_call	v_call	clone_size	j_call	cdr3_nt	cdr3_aa
TRBD1	TRBV7-9	NA	TRBJ2-3	TGTGCCAGCAGCTTAGCGGCAGGGGGAGGCACAGATACGCAGTATTTT	CASSLAAGGGTDTQYF
TRBD1	TRBV6-5	NA	TRBJ2-7	TGTGCCAGCAGTTGGACCGGGACAGGCTCCTACGAGCAGTACTTC	CASSWTGTGSYEQYF
TRBD1	TRBV7-8	NA	TRBJ1-1	TGTGCCAGCAGCTTAGCGCCCGGGACAGGGCTAGTTATAGAAGCTTTCTTT	CASSLAPGTGLVIEAFF
TRBD1	TRBV29-1	NA	TRBJ1-2	TGCAGCGTTGAAGGTCGACAGGGAAACTATGGCTACACCTTC	CSVEGRQGNYGYTF
NA	TRBV9	NA	TRBJ1-4	TGTGCCAGCAGCGTAGGGAGCCCGGGATCGGAAAAACTGTTTTTT	CASSVGSPGSEKLFF
NA	TRBV9	NA	TRBJ2-7	TGTGCCAGCAGCGTTGGCGAGGGGGTAGCGGGTACGGAGAACGAGCAGTACTTC	CASSVGEGVAGTENEQYF
TRBD1	TRBV7-2	NA	TRBJ1-2	TGTGCCAGCAGCCAGGGACAGGGAGGAGGCACCTTC	CASSQGQGGGTF
TRBD1	TRBV7-9	few	TRBJ1-4	TGTGCCAGCAGCTCCGACAGGGGAAGGGAAAAACTGTTTTTT	CASSSDRGREKLFF
NA	TRBV7-2	NA	TRBJ2-3	TGTGCCAGCCGCGGCGGGGGCACAGATACGCAGTATTTT	CASRGGGTDTQYF
NA	TRBV27	NA	TRBJ2-7	TGTGCCAGCACCAAAGCTAGCACCTACGAGCAGTACTTC	CASTKASTYEQYF
NA	TRBV5-1	NA	TRBJ2-5	TGCGCCAGCAGGGTGAGCGTGACCCAAGAGACCCAGTACTTC	CASRVSVTQETQYF
TRBD1	TRBV10-3	NA	TRBJ1-1	TGTGCCATCAGTGCCCAGGGGGCTGAAGCTTTCTTT	CAISAQGAEAFF
TRBD1	TRBV5-4	NA	TRBJ1-2	TGTGCCAGCAGCCCCCGCGGACAGGGACCATATATGGGCTACACCTTC	CASSPRGQGPYMGYTF
NA	TRBV12-1	NA	TRBJ1-4	NA	CASSFVGQGIGEKLFF
TRBD1	TRBV14	NA	TRBJ1-5	TGTGCCAGCAGCCACAATTGTTGTACAGGGGGCCTCAATCAGCCCCAGCATTTT	CASSHNCCTGGLNQPQHF
TRBD1	TRBV2	NA	TRBJ1-2	TGTGCCAGCAGTGGACAGGGAAACTATGGCTACACCTTC	CASSGQGNYGYTF
TRBD2	TRBV7-6	NA	TRBJ2-7	TGTGCCAGCAGCGAAGTTGGGACTAGCGGACCAGGAAACTCCTACGAGCAGTACTTC	CASSEVGTSGPGNSYEQYF
NA	TRBV19	NA	TRBJ1-1	TGTGCCAGTAGTAAGCAGGGGTTTTTGAACACTGAAGCTTTCTTT	CASSKQGFLNTEAFF
TRBD1	TRBV5-1	NA	TRBJ2-7	TGCGCCAGCAGCTTTATCCGGGACAGGGGCTACGAGCAGTACTTC	CASSFIRDRGYEQYF
TRBD1	TRBV7-2	once	TRBJ2-5	TGTGCCAGCAGCTCCCTTGACAGGGGCAAGGAGACCCAGTACTTC	CASSSLDRGKETQYF
NA	TRBV28	NA	TRBJ1-4	TGTGCCAGCACCCCTAGGACAGCAACTAATGAAAAACTGTTTTTT	CASTPRTATNEKLFF
NA	TRBV7-2	NA	TRBJ2-3	TGTGCCAGCAGCTTAGTACTCGCAGATACGCAGTATTTT	CASSLVLADTQYF
NA	TRBV6-5	NA	TRBJ2-4	TGTGCCAGCAGCCCTCACCGGACAGTAAAAAACATTCAGTACTTC	CASSPHRTVKNIQYF
NA	TRBV27	NA	TRBJ2-2	TGTGCCAGCAGTTTACGTACTTCGAGCACCGGGGAGCTGTTTTTT	CASSLRTSSTGELFF
TRBD2	TRBV10-2	once	TRBJ2-7	TGCGCCAGCAGTGCCACTAGCGGGCAAGATCAGTACTTC	CASSATSGQDQYF
TRBD1	TRBV18	NA	TRBJ1-1	TGTGCCAGCTCCCCCACGCGCGACAGGGTTGCTGAAGCTTTCTTT	CASSPTRDRVAEAFF
NA	TRBV20-1	NA	TRBJ2-5	TGCAGTGCTAGGTCTCAGGTGGCCCAGTACTTC	CSARSQVAQYF
NA	TRBV11-2	NA	TRBJ1-2	TGTGCCAGCAGCCCAGCGAACAGGGATGGCTACACCTTC	CASSPANRDGYTF
TRBD2	TRBV5-1	NA	TRBJ2-1	TGCGCCAGCAGCTCTAGCGGGAATACCTACAATGAGCAGTTCTTC	CASSSSGNTYNEQFF
NA	TRBV4-3	NA	TRBJ1-4	TGCGCCAGCAGCCAAGTGTTGGCAGCGGATGAAAAACTGTTTTTT	CASSQVLAADEKLFF
NA	TRBV19	NA	TRBJ2-7	TGTGCCAGTAGTATACTTGCGGAGGGCACCCACGAGCAGTACTTC	CASSILAEGTHEQYF
NA	TRBV5-1	NA	TRBJ1-4	TGCGCCAGCAGCCCCATACCCGCCAGGGGCACTAATGAAAAACTGTTTTTT	CASSPIPARGTNEKLFF
TRBD1	TRBV7-2	NA	TRBJ1-1	TGTGCCAGCAACTCCGGGACAGGGGCAAACACTGAAGCTTTCTTT	CASNSGTGANTEAFF
NA	TRBV2	few	TRBJ2-3	TGTGCCAGCAGTGAAGCCCAGGGTCCTAGCACAGATACGCAGTATTTT	CASSEAQGPSTDTQYF
TRBD2	TRBV7-9	NA	TRBJ2-2	TGTGCCGTGGGGACTAGCGGGAGGGCCGTCGGGGAGCTGTTTTTT	CAVGTSGRAVGELFF
NA	TRBV9	NA	TRBJ2-1	TGTGCCAGCAGCGGAGGGGGACTAACCTATGGGGGTGAGCAGTTCTTC	CASSGGGLTYGGEQFF
NA	TRBV2	NA	TRBJ2-3	TGTGCCAGCAGTGCGGGGTTCAGCGCAGATACGCAGTATTTT	CASSAGFSADTQYF
NA	TRBV14	NA	TRBJ2-1	TGTGCCAGCAGCCAAGGGGGCCCACTGATATACAATGAGCAGTTCTTC	CASSQGGPLIYNEQFF
NA	TRBV28	NA	TRBJ2-7	TGTGCCAGCAGTTTCAGGGGCCTGACCTACGAGCAGTACTTC	CASSFRGLTYEQYF
TRBD1	TRBV11-2	NA	TRBJ2-7	TGTGCCAGCAGCCCCTCTCCAGGGGGTACCTACGAGCAGTACTTC	CASSPSPGGTYEQYF
TRBD1	TRBV25-1	NA	TRBJ2-5	TGTGCCAGCAGACCGACAGGGAAGGAGACCCAGTACTTC	CASRPTGKETQYF
NA	TRBV19	NA	TRBJ2-3	TGTGCCAGTAGTATTGGACTCTCCACAGATACGCAGTATTTT	CASSIGLSTDTQYF
TRBD1	TRBV18	NA	TRBJ2-7	TGTGCCAGCTCACCACCCGGGACAGGTACCTACGAGCAGTACTTC	CASSPPGTGTYEQYF
TRBD1	TRBV5-6	NA	TRBJ2-3	TGTGCCAGCAGCTTGGAAAACAGGGGGGTAGGCACAGATACGCAGTATTTT	CASSLENRGVGTDTQYF
TRBD2	TRBV4-1	NA	TRBJ2-3	TGCGCCAGCAGCCTTTCCGGGACTAGCGGGAGCTTCCAAACAGATACGCAGTATTTT	CASSLSGTSGSFQTDTQYF
NA	TRBV14	NA	TRBJ1-3	TGTGCCAGCAGCCGAGGGCGAGTCTCTGGAAACACCATATATTTT	CASSRGRVSGNTIYF
NA	TRBV19	NA	TRBJ1-1	TGTGCCAGTACTCGATCGGACAGTTTGAACACTGAAGCTTTCTTT	CASTRSDSLNTEAFF
TRBD1	TRBV10-2	NA	TRBJ1-6	TGCGCCAGCAGTGCGACAGGGGGGGATTCACCCCTCCACTTT	CASSATGGDSPLHF
NA	TRBV5-1	once	TRBJ1-1	TGCGCCAGCAGCCCCCAGGCTTCTAACACTGAAGCTTTCTTT	CASSPQASNTEAFF
NA	TRBV12-5	NA	TRBJ2-1	TGTGCTAGTGGTAGAATTAAGGGGCTTGAGCAGTTCTTC	CASGRIKGLEQFF
TRBD1	TRBV28	once	TRBJ1-1	TGTGCCAGCAGGACAGGGGTTACTGAAGCTTTCTTT	CASRTGVTEAFF
NA	TRBV4-3	once	TRBJ2-1	TGCGCCAGCAGCCAATGGGGGCATGAGCAGTTCTTC	CASSQWGHEQFF
TRBD1	TRBV28	NA	TRBJ2-7	TGTGCCAGCAGTTTGGGGCAGGGGGCGAAGGAGCAGTACTTC	CASSLGQGAKEQYF
NA	TRBV27	NA	TRBJ1-1	TGTGCCAGCAGTCCGCTGGGGGGTTCTGAAGCTTTCTTT	CASSPLGGSEAFF
TRBD1	TRBV27	NA	TRBJ2-7	TGTGCCAGCAGTTTATCGACAGGGGGAGAGCAGTACTTC	CASSLSTGGEQYF
NA	TRBV28	NA	TRBJ1-4	TGTGCCAGCAGTCCCCGCGGCCAGGGGTATGAAAAACTGTTTTTT	CASSPRGQGYEKLFF
NA	TRBV4-2	once	TRBJ2-7	TGTGCCAGCAGCCAAGTAGGGGGTACGAAGCAGTACTTC	CASSQVGGTKQYF
NA	TRBV6-6	NA	TRBJ1-3	TGTGCCAGCAGTTACGACAGCCACTCTGGAAACACCATATATTTT	CASSYDSHSGNTIYF
NA	TRBV5-1	NA	TRBJ2-1	TGCGCCAGCAGCTTGACAGGGATAATACAAGGCAATGAGCAGTTCTTC	CASSLTGIIQGNEQFF
NA	TRBV2	NA	TRBJ1-1	TGTGCCAGCAGTGAAGAAATTCCGGGGGGGAACACTGAAGCTTTCTTT	CASSEEIPGGNTEAFF